This TCR beta chain was observed in a study of T-cell memory formation after mild COVID-19. The V gene's germline CDR1 is SGHRS and CDR2 YFSETQ. The CDR3 loop spans 17 amino acids. The V and J ends lost 2 bases and 0 bases respectively, with 16 bases between them. Comments on this clonotype: Its antigen is as yet unknown.

Whole-study findings and limits: Several responding clones turned up in pre-infection memory, indicating that cross-reactive memory may have taken part.

MiXCR, applied by TCRdb to the 5' RACE reads, yields one record per CDR3 protein. The repertoire consists of about 110,000 distinct CDR3 sequences, with roughly a sixth occurring once and the leading ten covering approximately 5.5%. The source of this sequence is a man between 18 and 29 years old who had mild COVID-19 (a few samples of this study predate the infection). Cell type and time point are not known. Sequenced input: PBMCs or a T cell subset sorted from them (not recorded which). The chain recombines TRBV5-1 with TRBJ2-3; no reliable D call. CDR3 DNA sequence: TGCGCCAGCAGCTTCTCCCCGCATACCTCTAGCACAGATACGCAGTATTTT. Amino acid sequence: CASSFSPHTSSTDTQYF.